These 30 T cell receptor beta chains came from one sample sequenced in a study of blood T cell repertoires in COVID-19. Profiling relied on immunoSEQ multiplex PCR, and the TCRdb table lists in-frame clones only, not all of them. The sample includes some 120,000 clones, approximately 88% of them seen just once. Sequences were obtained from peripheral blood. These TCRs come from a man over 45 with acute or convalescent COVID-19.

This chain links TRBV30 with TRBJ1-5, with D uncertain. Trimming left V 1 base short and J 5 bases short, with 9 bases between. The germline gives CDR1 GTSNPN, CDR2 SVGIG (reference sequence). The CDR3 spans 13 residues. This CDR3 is CAWSGLLDQPQHF. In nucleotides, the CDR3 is TGTGCCTGGAGTGGACTCTTAGATCAGCCCCAGCATTTT.

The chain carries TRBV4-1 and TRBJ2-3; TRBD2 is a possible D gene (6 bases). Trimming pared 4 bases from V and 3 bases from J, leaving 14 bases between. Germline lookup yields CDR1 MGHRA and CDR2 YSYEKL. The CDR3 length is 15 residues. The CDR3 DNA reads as TGCGCCAGCAGCCGCGCGCAGAGCGGGACAGATACGCAGTATTTT. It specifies CASSRAQSGTDTQYF.

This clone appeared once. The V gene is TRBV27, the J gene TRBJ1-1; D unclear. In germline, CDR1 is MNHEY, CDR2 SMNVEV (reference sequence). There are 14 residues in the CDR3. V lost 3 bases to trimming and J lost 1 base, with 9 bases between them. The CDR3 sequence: CASSFSPSNTEAFF. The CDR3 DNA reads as TGTGCCAGCAGTTTTAGTCCTTCGAACACTGAAGCTTTCTTT.

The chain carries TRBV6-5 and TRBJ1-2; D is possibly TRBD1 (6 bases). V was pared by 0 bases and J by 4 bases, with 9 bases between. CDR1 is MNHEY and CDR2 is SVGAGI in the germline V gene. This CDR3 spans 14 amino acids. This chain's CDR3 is CASSYSQGSYGYTF. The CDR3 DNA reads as TGTGCCAGCAGTTACTCGCAGGGGAGCTATGGCTACACCTTC.

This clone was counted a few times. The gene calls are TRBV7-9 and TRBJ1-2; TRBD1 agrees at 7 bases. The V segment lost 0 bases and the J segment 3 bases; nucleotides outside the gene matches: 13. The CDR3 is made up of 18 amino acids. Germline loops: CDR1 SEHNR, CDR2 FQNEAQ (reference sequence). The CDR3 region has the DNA TGTGCCAGCAGCTTAGCGAGGACAGGTAAGAGGAAGGACTATGGCTACACCTTC. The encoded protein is CASSLARTGKRKDYGYTF.

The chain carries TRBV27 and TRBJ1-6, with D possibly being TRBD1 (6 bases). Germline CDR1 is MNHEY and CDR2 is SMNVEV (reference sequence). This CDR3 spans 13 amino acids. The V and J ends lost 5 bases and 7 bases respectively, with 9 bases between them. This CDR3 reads CASSITGNSPLHF. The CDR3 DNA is TGTGCCAGCAGTATTACAGGGAATTCACCCCTCCACTTT.

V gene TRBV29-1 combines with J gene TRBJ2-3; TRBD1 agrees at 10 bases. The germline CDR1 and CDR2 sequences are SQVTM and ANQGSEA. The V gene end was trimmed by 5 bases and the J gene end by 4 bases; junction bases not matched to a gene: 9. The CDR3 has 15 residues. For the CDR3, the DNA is TGCAGCGTTATACCGGGACAGGGGTCTTCAGATACGCAGTATTTT. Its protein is CSVIPGQGSSDTQYF.

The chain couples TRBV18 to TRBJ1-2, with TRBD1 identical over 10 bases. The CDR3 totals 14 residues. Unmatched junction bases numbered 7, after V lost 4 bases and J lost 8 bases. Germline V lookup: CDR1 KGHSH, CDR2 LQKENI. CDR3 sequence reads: CASSRDRGSLGYTF. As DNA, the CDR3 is TGTGCCAGCTCACGGGACAGGGGATCGTTGGGCTACACCTTC.

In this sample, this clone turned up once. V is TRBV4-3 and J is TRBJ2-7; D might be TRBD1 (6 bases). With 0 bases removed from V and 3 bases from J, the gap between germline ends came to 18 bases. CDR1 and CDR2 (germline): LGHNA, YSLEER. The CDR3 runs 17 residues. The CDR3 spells CASSQEKTGLVSYEQYF. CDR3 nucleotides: TGCGCCAGCAGCCAAGAAAAAACAGGGCTCGTGAGCTACGAGCAGTACTTC.

In nucleotides, the CDR3 is TGTGCCAGCAGCCGAGCGGGAGGGCGTTACAATGAGCAGTTCTTC. Translation: CASSRAGGRYNEQFF. The chain carries TRBV11-2 and TRBJ2-1, with 10 nucleotides matching TRBD2. With V trimmed by 5 bases and J by 4 bases, 5 bases remained unmatched. The length of the CDR3 is 15 residues. CDR1 is SGHAT, CDR2 FQNNGV, per germline. Looking up the rest from reference TRBV11-2 and TRBJ2-1 gives the full variable domain: EAGVAQSPRYKIIEKRQSVAFWCNPISGHATLYWYQQILGQGPKLLIQFQNNGVVDDSQLPKDRFSAERLKGVDSTLKIQPAKLEDSAVYLCASSRAGGRYNEQFFGPGTRLTVL.

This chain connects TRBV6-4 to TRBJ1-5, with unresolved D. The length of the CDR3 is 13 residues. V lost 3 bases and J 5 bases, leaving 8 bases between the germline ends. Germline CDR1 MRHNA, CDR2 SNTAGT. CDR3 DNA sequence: TGTGCCAGCAGTGAAGCACCTGATCAGCCCCAGCATTTT. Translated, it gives CASSEAPDQPQHF.

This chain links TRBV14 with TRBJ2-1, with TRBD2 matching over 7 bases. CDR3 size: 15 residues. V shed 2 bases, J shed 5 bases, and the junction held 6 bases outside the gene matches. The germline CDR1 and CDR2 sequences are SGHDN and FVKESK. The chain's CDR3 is CASSQLGTKNNEQFF. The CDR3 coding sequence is TGTGCCAGCAGCCAATTAGGGACTAAAAACAATGAGCAGTTCTTC.

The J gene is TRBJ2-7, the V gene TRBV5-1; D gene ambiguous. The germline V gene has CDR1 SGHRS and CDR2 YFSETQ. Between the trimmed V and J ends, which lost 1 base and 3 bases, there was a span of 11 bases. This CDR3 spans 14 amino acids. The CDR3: CASSLISYNYEQYF. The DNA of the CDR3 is TGCGCCAGCAGCTTGATCAGTTATAACTACGAGCAGTACTTC.

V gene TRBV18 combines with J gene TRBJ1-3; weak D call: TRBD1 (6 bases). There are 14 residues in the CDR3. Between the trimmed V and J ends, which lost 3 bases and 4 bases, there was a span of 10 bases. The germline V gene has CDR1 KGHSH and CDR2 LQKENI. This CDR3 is CASSPGQPGNTIYF. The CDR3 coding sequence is TGTGCCAGCTCACCCGGACAGCCAGGAAACACCATATATTTT. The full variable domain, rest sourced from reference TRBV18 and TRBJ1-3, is NAGVMQNPRHLVRRRGQEARLRCSPMKGHSHVYWYRQLPEEGLKFMVYLQKENIIDESGMPKERFSAEFPKEGPSILRIQQVVRGDSAAYFCASSPGQPGNTIYFGEGSWLTVV.

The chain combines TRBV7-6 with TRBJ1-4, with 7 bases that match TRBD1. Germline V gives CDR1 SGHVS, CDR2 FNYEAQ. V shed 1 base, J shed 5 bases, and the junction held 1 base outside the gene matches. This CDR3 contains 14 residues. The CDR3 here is CASSLVRGNEKLFF. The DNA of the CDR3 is TGTGCCAGCAGCTTAGTCAGGGGGAATGAAAAACTGTTTTTT.

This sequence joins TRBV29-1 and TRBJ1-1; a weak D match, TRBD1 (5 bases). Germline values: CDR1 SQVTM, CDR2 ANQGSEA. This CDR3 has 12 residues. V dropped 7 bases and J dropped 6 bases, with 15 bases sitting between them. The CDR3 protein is CSAHVAGAEAFF. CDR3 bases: TGCAGCGCCCATGTGGCGGGGGCTGAAGCTTTCTTT.

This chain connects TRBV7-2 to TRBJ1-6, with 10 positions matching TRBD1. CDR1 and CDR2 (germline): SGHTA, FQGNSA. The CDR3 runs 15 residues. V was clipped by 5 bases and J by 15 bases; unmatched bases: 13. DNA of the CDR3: TGTGCCAGCAGCGCAGCGGGACAGGGGATTTTTCACCTCCACTTT. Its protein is CASSAAGQGIFHLHF.

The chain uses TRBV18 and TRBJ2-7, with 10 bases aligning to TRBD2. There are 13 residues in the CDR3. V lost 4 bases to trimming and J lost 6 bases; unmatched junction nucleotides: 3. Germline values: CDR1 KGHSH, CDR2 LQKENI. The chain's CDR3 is CASSQAGGGEQYF. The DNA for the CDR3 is TGTGCCAGCTCACAAGCGGGAGGGGGCGAGCAGTACTTC.

CDR3: CASSFLLGGRPYEQYF. The CDR3 DNA follows: TGCGCCAGCAGCTTCCTCCTGGGGGGGAGGCCCTACGAGCAGTACTTC. This chain uses TRBV5-1 with TRBJ2-7, with 7 bases identical to TRBD2. The J segment lost 2 bases and the V segment lost 2 bases, leaving 10 bases of the junction unmatched. CDR1 is SGHRS and CDR2 is YFSETQ in the germline V gene. There are 16 residues in the CDR3.

The chain's CDR3 is CASGFGTSGRGGELFF. Written as DNA, the CDR3 is TGTGCTAGTGGTTTCGGGACTAGCGGGAGAGGCGGGGAGCTGTTTTTT. This chain uses TRBV12-5 with TRBJ2-2; 14 bases match TRBD2. The junction had 4 bases not matched to a gene; V was cut back by 3 bases and J by 7 bases. The CDR3 is 16 residues long. Germline CDR1 is LGHNT and CDR2 is FRNRAP.

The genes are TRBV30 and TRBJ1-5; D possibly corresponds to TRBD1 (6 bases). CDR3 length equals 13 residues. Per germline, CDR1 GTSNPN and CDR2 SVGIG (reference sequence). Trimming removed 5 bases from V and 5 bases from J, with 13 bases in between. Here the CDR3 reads CAWGTGLDQPQHF. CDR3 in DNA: TGTGCCTGGGGCACAGGGTTGGATCAGCCCCAGCATTTT.

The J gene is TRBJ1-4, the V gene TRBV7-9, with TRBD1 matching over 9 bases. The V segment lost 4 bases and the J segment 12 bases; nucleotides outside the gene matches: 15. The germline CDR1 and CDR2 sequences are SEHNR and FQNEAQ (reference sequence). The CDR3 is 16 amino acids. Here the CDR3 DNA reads TGTGCCAGCAGCTCGAACAGGGGGCGAACCAGTGTGGAACTGTTTTTT. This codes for CASSSNRGRTSVELFF.

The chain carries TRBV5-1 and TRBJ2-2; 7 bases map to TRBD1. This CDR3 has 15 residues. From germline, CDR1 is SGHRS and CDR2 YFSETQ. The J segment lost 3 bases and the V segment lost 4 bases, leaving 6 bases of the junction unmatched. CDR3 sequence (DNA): TGCGCCAGCAGCGCCGGGACAGCTTACACCGGGGAGCTGTTTTTT. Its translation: CASSAGTAYTGELFF.

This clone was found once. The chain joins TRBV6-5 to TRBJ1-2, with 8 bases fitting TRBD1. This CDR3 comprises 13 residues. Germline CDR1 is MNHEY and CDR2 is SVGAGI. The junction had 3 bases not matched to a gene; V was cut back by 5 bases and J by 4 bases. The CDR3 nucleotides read TGTGCCAGCAGTCCGACAGGGGCCTATGGCTACACCTTC. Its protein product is CASSPTGAYGYTF.

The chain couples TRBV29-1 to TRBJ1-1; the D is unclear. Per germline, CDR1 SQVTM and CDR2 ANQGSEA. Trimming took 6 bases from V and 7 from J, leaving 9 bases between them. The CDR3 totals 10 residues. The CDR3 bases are TGCAGCGTCGCATTCGGTGAAGCTTTCTTT. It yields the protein CSVAFGEAFF.

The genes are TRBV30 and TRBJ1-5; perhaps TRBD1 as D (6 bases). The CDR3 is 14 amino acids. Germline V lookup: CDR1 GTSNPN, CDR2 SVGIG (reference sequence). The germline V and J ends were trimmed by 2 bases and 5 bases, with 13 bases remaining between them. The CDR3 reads CAWSSTGSYQPQHF. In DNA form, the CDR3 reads TGTGCCTGGAGTTCCACAGGGTCTTATCAGCCCCAGCATTTT.

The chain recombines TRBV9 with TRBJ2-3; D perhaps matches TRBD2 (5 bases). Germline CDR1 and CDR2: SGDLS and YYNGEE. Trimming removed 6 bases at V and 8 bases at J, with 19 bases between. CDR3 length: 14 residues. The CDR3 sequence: CASTPLGTVSTQYF. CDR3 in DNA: TGTGCCAGCACCCCACTAGGAACGGTTAGTACGCAGTATTTT.

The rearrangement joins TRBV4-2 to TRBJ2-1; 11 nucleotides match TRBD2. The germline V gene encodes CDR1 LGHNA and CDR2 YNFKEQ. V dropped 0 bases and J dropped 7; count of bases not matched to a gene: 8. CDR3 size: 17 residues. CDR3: CASSQEVAGGPRNEQFF. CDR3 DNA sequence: TGTGCCAGCAGCCAAGAGGTAGCGGGAGGGCCTAGAAATGAGCAGTTCTTC.

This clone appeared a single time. CDR3 sequence: CASSPRGSEYEQYF. CDR3 DNA sequence: TGTGCCAGTAGCCCACGGGGGAGTGAGTACGAGCAGTACTTC. The chain combines TRBV19 with TRBJ2-7; a weak D match, TRBD2 (6 bases). There are 14 residues in the CDR3. V was cut by 6 bases and J by 4 bases, with 16 bases left in between. CDR1 is LNHDA, CDR2 SQIVND, per germline (reference sequence).

CDR3 DNA: TGTGCCAGCAGCCCTGGATACGGTGACAAGAACACTGAAGCTTTCTTT. Amino acid sequence: CASSPGYGDKNTEAFF. The rearrangement uses TRBV11-2 and TRBJ1-1, with no clear D. The CDR3 has 16 residues. Germline V CDR1 and CDR2: SGHAT, FQNNGV. V lost 5 bases and J 1 base, leaving 17 bases between the germline ends. The variable domain in full, completed from reference TRBV11-2 and TRBJ1-1, reads EAGVAQSPRYKIIEKRQSVAFWCNPISGHATLYWYQQILGQGPKLLIQFQNNGVVDDSQLPKDRFSAERLKGVDSTLKIQPAKLEDSAVYLCASSPGYGDKNTEAFFGQGTRLTVV.